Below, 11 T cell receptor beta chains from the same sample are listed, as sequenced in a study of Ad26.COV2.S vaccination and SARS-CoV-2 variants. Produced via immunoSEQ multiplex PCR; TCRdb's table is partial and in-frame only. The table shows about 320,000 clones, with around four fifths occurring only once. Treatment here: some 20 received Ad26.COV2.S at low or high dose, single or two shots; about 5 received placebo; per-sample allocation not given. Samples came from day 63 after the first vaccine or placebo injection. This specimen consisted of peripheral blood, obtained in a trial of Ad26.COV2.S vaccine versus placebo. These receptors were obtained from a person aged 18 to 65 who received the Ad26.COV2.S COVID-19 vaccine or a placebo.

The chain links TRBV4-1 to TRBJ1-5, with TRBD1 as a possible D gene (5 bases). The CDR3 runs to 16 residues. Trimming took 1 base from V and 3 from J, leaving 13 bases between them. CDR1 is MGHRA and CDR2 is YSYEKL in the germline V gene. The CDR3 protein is CASSQVRQGNNQPQHF. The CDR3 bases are TGCGCCAGCAGCCAAGTACGTCAGGGTAACAATCAGCCCCAGCATTTT.

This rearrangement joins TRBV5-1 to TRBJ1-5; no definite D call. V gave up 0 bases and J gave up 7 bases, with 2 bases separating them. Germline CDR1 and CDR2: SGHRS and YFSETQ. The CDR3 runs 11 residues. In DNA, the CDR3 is TGCGCCAGCAGCTTGGGGCAGCCCCAGCATTTT. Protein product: CASSLGQPQHF.

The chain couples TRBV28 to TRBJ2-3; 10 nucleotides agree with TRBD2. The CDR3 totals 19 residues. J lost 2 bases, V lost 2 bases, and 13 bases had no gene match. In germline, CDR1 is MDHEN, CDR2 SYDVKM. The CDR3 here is CASSLKRAGGPRITDTQYF. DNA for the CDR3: TGTGCCAGCAGTTTAAAGAGAGCGGGGGGGCCCAGAATCACAGATACGCAGTATTTT. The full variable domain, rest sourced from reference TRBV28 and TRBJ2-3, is DVKVTQSSRYLVKRTGEKVFLECVQDMDHENMFWYRQDPGLGLRLIYFSYDVKMKEKGDIPEGYSVSREKKERFSLILESASTNQTSMYLCASSLKRAGGPRITDTQYFGPGTRLTVL.

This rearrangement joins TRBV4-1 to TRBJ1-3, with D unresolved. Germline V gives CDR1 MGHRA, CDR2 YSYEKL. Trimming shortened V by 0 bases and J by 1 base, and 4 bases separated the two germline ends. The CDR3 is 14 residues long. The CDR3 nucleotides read TGCGCCAGCAGCCAAGACGATTCTGGAAACACCATATATTTT. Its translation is CASSQDDSGNTIYF.

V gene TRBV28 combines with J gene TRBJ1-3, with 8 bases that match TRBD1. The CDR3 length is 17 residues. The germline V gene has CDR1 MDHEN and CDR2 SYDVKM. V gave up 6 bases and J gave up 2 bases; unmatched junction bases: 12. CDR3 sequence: CASSSPYEQGAGNTIYF. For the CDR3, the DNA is TGTGCCAGCAGCAGCCCATACGAACAGGGGGCTGGAAACACCATATATTTT.

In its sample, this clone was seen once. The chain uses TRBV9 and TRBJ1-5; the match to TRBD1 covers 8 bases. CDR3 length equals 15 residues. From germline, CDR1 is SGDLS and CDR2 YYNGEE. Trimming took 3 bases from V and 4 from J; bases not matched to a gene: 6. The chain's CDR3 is CASSATGGANQPQHF. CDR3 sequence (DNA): TGTGCCAGCAGCGCAACAGGGGGAGCAAATCAGCCCCAGCATTTT.

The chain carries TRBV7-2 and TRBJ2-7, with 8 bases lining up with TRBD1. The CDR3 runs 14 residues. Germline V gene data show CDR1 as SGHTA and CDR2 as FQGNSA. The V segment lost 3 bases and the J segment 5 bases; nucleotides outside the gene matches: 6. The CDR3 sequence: CASSFGQGRHEQYF. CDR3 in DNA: TGTGCCAGCAGCTTCGGACAGGGCAGGCACGAGCAGTACTTC.

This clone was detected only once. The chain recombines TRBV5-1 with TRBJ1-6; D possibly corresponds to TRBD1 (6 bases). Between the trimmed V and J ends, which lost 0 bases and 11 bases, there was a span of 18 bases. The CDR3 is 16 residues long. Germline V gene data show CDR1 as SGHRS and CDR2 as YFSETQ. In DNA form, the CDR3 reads TGCGCCAGCAGCTTGGTGGCACAGGGTCGGACGACACCCCTCCACTTT. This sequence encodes CASSLVAQGRTTPLHF. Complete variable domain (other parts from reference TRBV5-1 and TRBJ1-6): KAGVTQTPRYLIKTRGQQVTLSCSPISGHRSVSWYQQTPGQGLQFLFEYFSETQRNKGNFPGRFSGRQFSNSRSEMNVSTLELGDSALYLCASSLVAQGRTTPLHFGNGTRLTVT.

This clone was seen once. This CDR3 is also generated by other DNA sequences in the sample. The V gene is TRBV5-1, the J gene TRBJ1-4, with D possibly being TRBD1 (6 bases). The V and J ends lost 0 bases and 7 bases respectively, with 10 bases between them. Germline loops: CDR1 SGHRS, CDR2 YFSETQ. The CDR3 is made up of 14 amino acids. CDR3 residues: CASSLDRVGEKLFF. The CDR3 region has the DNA TGCGCCAGCAGCTTGGACAGGGTTGGTGAAAAACTGTTTTTT.

CDR3 in DNA: TGCGCCAGCAGTGGCAATTCGTATCAGCCCCAGCATTTT. Amino acids: CASSGNSYQPQHF. This chain uses TRBV10-2 with TRBJ1-5; D remains ambiguous. CDR1 and CDR2 (germline): WSHSY, SAAADI. The CDR3 length is 13 residues. V was clipped by 4 bases and J by 5 bases, with 9 bases between them.

CDR3 sequence: CASSQERWGASLRITNYGYTF. In DNA, the CDR3 is TGTGCCAGCAGCCAAGAGCGGTGGGGGGCGTCCCTAAGAATCACTAACTATGGCTACACCTTC. The chain uses TRBV3-1 (or the pseudogene TRBV3-2) and TRBJ1-2, with D possibly being TRBD1 (6 bases). CDR1 is LGHDT, CDR2 YNNKEL, per germline (reference sequence). The CDR3 loop spans 21 amino acids. Trimming took 0 bases from V and 0 from J, leaving 26 bases between them.